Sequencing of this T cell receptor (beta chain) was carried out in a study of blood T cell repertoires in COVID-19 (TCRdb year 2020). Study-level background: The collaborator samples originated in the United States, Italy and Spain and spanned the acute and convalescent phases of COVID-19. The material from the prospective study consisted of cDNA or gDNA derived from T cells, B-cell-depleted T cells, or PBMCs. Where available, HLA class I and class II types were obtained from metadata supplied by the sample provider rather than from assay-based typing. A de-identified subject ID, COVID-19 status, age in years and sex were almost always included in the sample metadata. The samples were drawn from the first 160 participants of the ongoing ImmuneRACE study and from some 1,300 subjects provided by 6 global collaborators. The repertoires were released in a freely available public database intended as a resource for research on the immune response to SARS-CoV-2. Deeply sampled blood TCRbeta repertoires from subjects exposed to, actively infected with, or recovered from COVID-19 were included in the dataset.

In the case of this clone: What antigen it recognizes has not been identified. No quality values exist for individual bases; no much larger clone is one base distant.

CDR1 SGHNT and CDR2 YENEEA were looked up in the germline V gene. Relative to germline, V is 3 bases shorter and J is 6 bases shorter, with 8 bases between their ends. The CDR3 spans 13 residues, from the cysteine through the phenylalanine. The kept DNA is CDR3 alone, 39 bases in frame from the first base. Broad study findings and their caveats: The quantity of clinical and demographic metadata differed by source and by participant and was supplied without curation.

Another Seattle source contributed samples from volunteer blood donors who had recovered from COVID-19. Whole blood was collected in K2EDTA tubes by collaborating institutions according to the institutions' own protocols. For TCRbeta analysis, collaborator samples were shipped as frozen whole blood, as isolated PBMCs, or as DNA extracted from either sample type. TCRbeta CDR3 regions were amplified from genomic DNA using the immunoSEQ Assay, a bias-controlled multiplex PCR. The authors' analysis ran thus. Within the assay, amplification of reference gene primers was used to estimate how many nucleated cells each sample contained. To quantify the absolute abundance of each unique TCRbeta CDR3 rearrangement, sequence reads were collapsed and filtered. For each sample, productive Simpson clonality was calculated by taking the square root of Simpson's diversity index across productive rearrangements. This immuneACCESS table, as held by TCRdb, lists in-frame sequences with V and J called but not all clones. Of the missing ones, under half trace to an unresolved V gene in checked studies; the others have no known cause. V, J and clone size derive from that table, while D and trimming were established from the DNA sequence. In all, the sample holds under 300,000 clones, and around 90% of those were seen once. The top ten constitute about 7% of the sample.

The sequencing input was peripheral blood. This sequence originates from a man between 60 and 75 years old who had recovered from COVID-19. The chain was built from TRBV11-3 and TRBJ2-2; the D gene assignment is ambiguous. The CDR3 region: CASSLFAAGELFF. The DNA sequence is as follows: TGTGCCAGCAGCTTGTTCGCAGCCGGGGAGCTGTTTTTT.